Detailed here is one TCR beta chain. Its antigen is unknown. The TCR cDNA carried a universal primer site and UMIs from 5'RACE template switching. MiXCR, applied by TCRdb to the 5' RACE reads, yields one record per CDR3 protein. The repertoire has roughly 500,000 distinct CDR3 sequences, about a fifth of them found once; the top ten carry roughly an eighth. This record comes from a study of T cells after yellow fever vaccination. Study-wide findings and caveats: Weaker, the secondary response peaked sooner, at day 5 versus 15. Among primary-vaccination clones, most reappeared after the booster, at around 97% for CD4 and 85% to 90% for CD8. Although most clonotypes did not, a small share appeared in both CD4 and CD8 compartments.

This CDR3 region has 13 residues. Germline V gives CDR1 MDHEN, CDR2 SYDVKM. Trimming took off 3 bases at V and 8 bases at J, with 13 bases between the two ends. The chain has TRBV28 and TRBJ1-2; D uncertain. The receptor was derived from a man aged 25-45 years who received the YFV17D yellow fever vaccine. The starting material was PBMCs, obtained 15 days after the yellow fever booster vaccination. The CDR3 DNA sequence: TGTGCCAGCAGTTTCCCCGCGGGTGGAGGCTACACCTTC. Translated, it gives CASSFPAGGGYTF.